This T cell receptor (beta chain) emerged from a study of cytomegalovirus exposure and HLA in healthy donors. The primer mix had 60 Vbeta and 13 Jbeta primers. Data came from immunoSEQ multiplex PCR; TCRdb stores just in-frame clones and leaves some out. This sample has fewer than 200,000 clones, with 75% to 80% found just once. This clone came up once. What it binds is unknown. CDR1 and CDR2 (germline): SGHAT, FQDESV (reference sequence). With 3 bases clipped from V and 5 bases from J, the junction kept 4 bases outside the gene matches. The CDR3 loop spans 14 amino acids. Regarding the study as a whole: Analyzed later, association rates of TCRs varied across HLA loci, with DRB1 most and HLA-C fewest. Associated with cytomegalovirus, according to the listing, were around 160 TCR beta chains. As a later analysis revealed, most CMV-associated TCR beta chains appeared HLA-restricted.

The chain has TRBV11-1 and TRBJ1-1; 9 positions agree with TRBD1. The TCR was taken from a man aged 40-49 years in good health and CMV-seropositive. The specimen sequenced was PBMCs. The CDR3 is CASSLTGGRTEAFF. CDR3 coding DNA: TGTGCCAGCAGCTTGACAGGGGGAAGGACTGAAGCTTTCTTT.